This T cell receptor (beta chain) was captured in a study of T cells in Graves' hyperthyroidism and ophthalmopathy. The source material, RNA transcripts, was used to amplify TCR beta CDR3 regions. Carried out on the TCR CDR3, a first-round RT-PCR used the HTBI primer set. TCRdb reanalysed the multiplex PCR reads using MiXCR and keeps one entry per CDR3 protein. The table includes more than 650,000 distinct CDR3 sequences, around 15% detected once. The V and J ends lost 5 bases and 3 bases respectively, with 13 bases between them. There are 14 residues in the CDR3. This clonotype was recorded many times.

The material sequenced was blood. The gene calls are TRBV12-3 or TRBV12-4 and TRBJ1-1; D remains ambiguous. This clonotype was sampled from a woman younger than 30 with Graves' hyperthyroidism. CDR3 amino acids: CASSQFGWDTEAFF. The CDR3 bases are TGTGCCAGCAGTCAGTTCGGGTGGGACACTGAAGCTTTCTTT.